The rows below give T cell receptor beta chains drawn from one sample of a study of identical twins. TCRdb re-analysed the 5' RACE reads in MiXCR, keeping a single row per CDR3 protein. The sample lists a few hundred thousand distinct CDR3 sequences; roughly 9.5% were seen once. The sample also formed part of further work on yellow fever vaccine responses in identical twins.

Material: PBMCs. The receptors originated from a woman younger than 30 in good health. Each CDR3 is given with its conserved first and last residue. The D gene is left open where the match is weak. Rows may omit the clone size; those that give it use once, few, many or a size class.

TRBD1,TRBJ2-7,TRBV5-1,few,CASQGTGTANYEQYF,TGCGCCAGCCAAGGGACCGGGACAGCGAACTACGAGCAGTACTTC
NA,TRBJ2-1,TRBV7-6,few,CASSSEEPTDLTYNEQFF,TGTGCCAGCAGCTCCGAAGAACCCACGGATCTCACCTACAATGAGCAGTTCTTC
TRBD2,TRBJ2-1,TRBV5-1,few,CASSSGLAVANEQFF,TGCGCCAGCAGCTCAGGACTAGCGGTGGCCAATGAGCAGTTCTTC
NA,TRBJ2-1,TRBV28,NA,CASSPGVVAQFF,TGTGCCAGCAGTCCAGGGGTGGTAGCGCAGTTCTTC
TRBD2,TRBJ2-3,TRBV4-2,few,CASSQDLYPGTSGADTQYF,TGTGCCAGCAGCCAAGATCTATACCCGGGGACTAGCGGGGCAGATACGCAGTATTTT
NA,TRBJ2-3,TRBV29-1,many,CSVWTAQRTDTQYF,TGCAGCGTTTGGACAGCCCAACGCACAGATACGCAGTATTTT
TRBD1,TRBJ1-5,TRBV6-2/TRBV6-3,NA,CASSYGITGGSEQPQHF,TGTGCCAGCAGTTATGGAATCACAGGGGGGTCCGAACAGCCCCAGCATTTT
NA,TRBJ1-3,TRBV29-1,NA,CSVDTGSSGNTIYF,TGCAGCGTTGACACAGGCTCCTCTGGAAACACCATATATTTT
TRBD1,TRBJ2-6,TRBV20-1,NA,CSAQIQGSGANVLTF,TGCAGTGCCCAGATACAGGGGTCTGGGGCCAACGTCCTGACTTTC
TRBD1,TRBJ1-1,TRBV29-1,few,CSARTGPAGDTEAFF,TGCAGCGCCAGGACAGGGCCTGCCGGGGACACTGAAGCTTTCTTT
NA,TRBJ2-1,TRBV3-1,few,CASSQSLARLGDEQFF,TGTGCCAGCAGCCAATCTCTGGCTCGGCTTGGCGATGAGCAGTTCTTC
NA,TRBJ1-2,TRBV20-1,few,CSAKEPPGDLGYTF,TGCAGTGCTAAGGAGCCCCCTGGGGATTTAGGCTACACCTTC
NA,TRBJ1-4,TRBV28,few,CASSFWSGEKLFF,TGTGCCAGCAGCTTCTGGTCTGGGGAAAAACTGTTTTTT
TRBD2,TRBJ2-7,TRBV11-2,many,CASSLLSGTSGRGSHEQYF,TGTGCCAGCAGCCTCCTCTCCGGGACTAGCGGGAGGGGAAGCCACGAGCAGTACTTC
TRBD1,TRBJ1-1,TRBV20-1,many,CSARSGTGRPEAFF,TGCAGTGCTAGGAGCGGGACAGGGAGACCTGAAGCTTTCTTT
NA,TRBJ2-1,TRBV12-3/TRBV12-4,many,CASSLMSGQPYNEQFF,TGTGCCAGCAGTTTAATGAGCGGGCAGCCCTACAATGAGCAGTTCTTC
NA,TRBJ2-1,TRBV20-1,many,CSARALVVLTNEQFF,TGCAGTGCTAGAGCCCTCGTCGTGCTTACAAATGAGCAGTTCTTC
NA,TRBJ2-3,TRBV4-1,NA,CASSQDRGLFTDTQYF,TGCGCCAGCAGCCAAGATCGGGGACTGTTCACAGATACGCAGTATTTT
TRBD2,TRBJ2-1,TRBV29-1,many,CSVEDLLAGSYNEQFF,TGCAGCGTTGAAGATTTGCTAGCGGGGTCCTACAATGAGCAGTTCTTC
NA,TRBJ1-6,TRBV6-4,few,CASSRGEFNSPLHF,TGTGCCAGCAGCCGGGGGGAGTTTAATTCACCCCTCCACTTT
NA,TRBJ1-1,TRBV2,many,CASSEVGTEAFF,TGTGCCAGCAGTGAAGTGGGGACCGAAGCTTTCTTT
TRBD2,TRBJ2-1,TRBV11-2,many,CASSSSRSLADVYNEQFF,TGTGCCAGCAGCTCTTCACGGTCACTAGCGGACGTATACAATGAGCAGTTCTTC
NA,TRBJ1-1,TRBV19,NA,CASSIGRTDEAFF,TGTGCCAGTAGTATTGGAAGGACGGATGAAGCTTTCTTT
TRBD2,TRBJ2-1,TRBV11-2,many,CATRIAGGNEQFF,TGTGCCACCAGGATAGCGGGGGGAAATGAGCAGTTCTTC
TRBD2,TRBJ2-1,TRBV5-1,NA,CASSDGLAWYNEQFF,TGCGCCAGCAGCGATGGACTAGCGTGGTACAATGAGCAGTTCTTC
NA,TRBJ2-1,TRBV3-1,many,CASSQDWSESMSWQFF,TGTGCCAGCAGCCAAGATTGGTCCGAGTCAATGAGTTGGCAGTTCTTC
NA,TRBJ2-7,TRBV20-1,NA,CSARGWSSYEQYF,TGCAGTGCTCGGGGCTGGAGCTCCTACGAGCAGTACTTC
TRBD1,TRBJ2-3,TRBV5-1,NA,CASSLASSGGATDTQYF,TGCGCCAGCAGCTTGGCCAGTTCAGGGGGTGCCACAGATACGCAGTATTTT
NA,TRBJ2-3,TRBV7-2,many,CASSPRDGMTDTQYF,TGTGCCAGCAGCCCCAGAGATGGTATGACAGATACGCAGTATTTT
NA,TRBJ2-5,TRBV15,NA,CATSRAFDRLQETQYF,TGTGCCACCAGCAGAGCCTTCGACAGACTTCAAGAGACCCAGTACTTC
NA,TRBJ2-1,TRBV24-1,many,CATSTAGRILFF,TGTGCCACCAGTACGGCAGGGAGGATTTTGTTCTTC
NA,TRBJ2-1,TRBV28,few,CASSLDPYNEQFF,TGTGCCAGCAGTCTCGACCCCTACAATGAGCAGTTCTTC
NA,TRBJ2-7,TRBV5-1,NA,CASSIGGQTYEQYF,TGCGCCAGCAGCATCGGAGGGCAGACCTACGAGCAGTACTTC
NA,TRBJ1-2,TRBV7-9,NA,CASSLEGRFYGYTF,TGTGCCAGCAGCTTAGAGGGCAGATTTTATGGCTACACCTTC
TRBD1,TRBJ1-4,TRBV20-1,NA,CSARVPGGVTNEKLFF,TGCAGTGCTAGAGTTCCAGGGGGCGTAACTAATGAAAAACTGTTTTTT
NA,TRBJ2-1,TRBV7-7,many,CASSFNVDNEQFF,TGTGCTAGCAGCTTCAACGTGGACAATGAGCAGTTCTTC
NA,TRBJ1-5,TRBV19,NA,CASSIVGGSNQPQHF,TGTGCCAGTAGTATAGTCGGAGGGAGCAATCAGCCCCAGCATTTT
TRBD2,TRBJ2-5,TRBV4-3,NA,CPSSQATIPGLAGGETQYF,TGCCCCAGCAGCCAAGCCACCATTCCGGGACTAGCGGGCGGGGAGACCCAGTACTTC
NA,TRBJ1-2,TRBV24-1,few,CATSEGTSSYGYTF,TGTGCCACCAGCGAGGGGACCAGCAGCTATGGCTACACCTTC
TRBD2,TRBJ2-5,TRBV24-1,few,CATSVAAVGGQETQYF,TGTGCCACCAGTGTGGCAGCTGTCGGGGGGCAAGAGACCCAGTACTTC
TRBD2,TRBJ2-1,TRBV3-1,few,CASSQDPSVGRGSYNEQFF,TGTGCCAGCAGCCAAGATCCCTCGGTGGGGAGGGGCTCCTACAATGAGCAGTTCTTC
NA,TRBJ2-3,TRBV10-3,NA,CAIRGGTTSTDTQYF,TGTGCCATCAGGGGTGGGACAACTAGCACAGATACGCAGTATTTT
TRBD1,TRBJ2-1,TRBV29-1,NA,CSVPGQGFHRNEQFF,TGCAGCGTTCCGGGACAGGGGTTCCATAGAAACGAGCAGTTCTTC
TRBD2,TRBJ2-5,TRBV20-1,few,CSARVWTSGMPETQYF,TGCAGTGCTAGAGTCTGGACTAGCGGGATGCCTGAGACCCAGTACTTC
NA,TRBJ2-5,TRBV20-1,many,CSAPGLEQETQYF,TGCAGTGCTCCGGGACTGGAACAAGAGACCCAGTACTTC
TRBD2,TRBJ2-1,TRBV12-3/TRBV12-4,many,CASSRPGLADNEQFF,TGTGCCAGCAGCCGACCGGGACTAGCGGACAATGAGCAGTTCTTC
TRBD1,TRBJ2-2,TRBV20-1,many,CSLDRANTGELFF,TGCAGCCTAGACAGGGCGAACACCGGGGAGCTGTTTTTT
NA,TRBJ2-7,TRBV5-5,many,CASSLGGRGSYEQYF,TGTGCCAGCAGCTTGGGCGGCAGGGGTTCCTACGAGCAGTACTTC
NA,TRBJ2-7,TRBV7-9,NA,CASSVTSGRSYEQYF,TGTGCCAGCAGCGTAACCTCGGGACGGAGCTACGAGCAGTACTTC
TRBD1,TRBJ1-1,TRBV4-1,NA,CASSPGQGATEAFF,TGCGCCAGCTCCCCGGGACAGGGGGCAACTGAAGCTTTCTTT
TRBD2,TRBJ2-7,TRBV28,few,CASSLVPGLAGEQYF,TGTGCCAGCAGTTTGGTGCCGGGACTAGCGGGCGAGCAGTACTTC
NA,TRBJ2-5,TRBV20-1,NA,CSASGKGEETQYF,TGCAGTGCTAGCGGGAAGGGGGAAGAGACCCAGTACTTC
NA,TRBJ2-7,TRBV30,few,CAWSDTPQRSEQYF,TGTGCCTGGAGTGATACTCCCCAACGTAGCGAGCAGTACTTC
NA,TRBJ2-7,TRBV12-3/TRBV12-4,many,CASSFGLAEYEQYF,TGTGCCAGCAGTTTTGGGCTAGCAGAATACGAGCAGTACTTC
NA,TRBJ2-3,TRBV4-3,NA,CASSQDATHADTQYF,TGCGCCAGCAGCCAAGATGCGACCCACGCAGATACGCAGTATTTT
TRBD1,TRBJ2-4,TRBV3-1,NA,CASSRPGQGFDIQYF,TGTGCCAGCAGCCGCCCGGGACAGGGTTTTGACATTCAGTACTTC
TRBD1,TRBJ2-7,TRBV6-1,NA,CASSRTGGDYEQYF,TGTGCCAGCAGTAGAACAGGGGGCGACTACGAGCAGTACTTC
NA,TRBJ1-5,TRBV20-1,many,CSASPLEGYSNQPQHF,TGCAGTGCTAGCCCCCTAGAAGGGTATAGCAATCAGCCCCAGCATTTT
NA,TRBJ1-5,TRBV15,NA,CATSRDLIQGQPQHF,TGTGCCACCAGCAGAGATCTCATTCAGGGCCAGCCCCAGCATTTT